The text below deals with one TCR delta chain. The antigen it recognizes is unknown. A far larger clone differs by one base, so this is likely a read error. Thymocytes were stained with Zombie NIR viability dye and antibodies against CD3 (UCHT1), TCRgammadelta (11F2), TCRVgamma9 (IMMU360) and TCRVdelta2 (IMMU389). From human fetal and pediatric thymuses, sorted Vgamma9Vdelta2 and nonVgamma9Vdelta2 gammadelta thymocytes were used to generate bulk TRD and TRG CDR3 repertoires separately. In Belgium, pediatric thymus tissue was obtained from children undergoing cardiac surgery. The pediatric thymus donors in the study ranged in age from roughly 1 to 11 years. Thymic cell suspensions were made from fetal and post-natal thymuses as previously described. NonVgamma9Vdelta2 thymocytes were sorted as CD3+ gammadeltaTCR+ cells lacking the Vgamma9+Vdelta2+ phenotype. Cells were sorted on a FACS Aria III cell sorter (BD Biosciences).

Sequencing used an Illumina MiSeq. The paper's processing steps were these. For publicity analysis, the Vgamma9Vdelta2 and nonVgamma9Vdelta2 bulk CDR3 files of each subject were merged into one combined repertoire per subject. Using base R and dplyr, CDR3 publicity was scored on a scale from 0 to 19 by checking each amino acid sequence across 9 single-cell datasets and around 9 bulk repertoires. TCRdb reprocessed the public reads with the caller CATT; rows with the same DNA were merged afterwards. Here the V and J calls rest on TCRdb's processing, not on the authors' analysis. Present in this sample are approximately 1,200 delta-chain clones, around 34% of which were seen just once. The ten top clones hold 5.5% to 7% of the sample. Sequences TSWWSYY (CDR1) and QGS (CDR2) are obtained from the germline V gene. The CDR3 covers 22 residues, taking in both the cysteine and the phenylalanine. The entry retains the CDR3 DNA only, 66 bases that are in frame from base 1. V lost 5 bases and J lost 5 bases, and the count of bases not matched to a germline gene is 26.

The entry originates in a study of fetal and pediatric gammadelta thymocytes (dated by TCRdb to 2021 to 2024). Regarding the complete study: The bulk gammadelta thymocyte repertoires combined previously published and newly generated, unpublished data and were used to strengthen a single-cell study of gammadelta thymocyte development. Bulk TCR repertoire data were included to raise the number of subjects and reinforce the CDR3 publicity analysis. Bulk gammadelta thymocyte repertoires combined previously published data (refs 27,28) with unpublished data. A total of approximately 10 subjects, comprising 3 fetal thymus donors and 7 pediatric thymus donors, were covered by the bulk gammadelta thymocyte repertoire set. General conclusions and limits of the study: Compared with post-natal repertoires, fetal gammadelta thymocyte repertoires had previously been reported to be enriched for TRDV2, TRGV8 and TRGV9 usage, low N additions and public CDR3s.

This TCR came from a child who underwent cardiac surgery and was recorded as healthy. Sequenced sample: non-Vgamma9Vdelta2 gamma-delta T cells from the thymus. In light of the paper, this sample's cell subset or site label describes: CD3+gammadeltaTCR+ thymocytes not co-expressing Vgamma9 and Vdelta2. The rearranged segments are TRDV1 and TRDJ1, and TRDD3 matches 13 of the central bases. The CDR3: CALGIQPPDWGIRGRVTDKLIF. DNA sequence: TGTGCTCTTGGGATCCAGCCTCCGGACTGGGGGATACGTGGTAGAGTTACGGATAAACTCATCTTT.